Listed here are 32 T cell receptor beta chains from one sample, sequenced in a study of graft-versus-host responses after intestinal transplantation. No antigen is known for these receptors. Data came from immunoSEQ multiplex PCR; TCRdb stores just in-frame clones and leaves some out. The table lists 70,000 or so clones, nearly 85% of them singletons. Sequencing was performed on unstimulated CD4+ T cells sorted from spleen or lymph node cells, taken before transplant. The receptors derive from a human donor who was the organ donor for an intestinal transplant.

The chain couples TRBV5-1 to TRBJ2-3, with TRBD2 matching 10 bases. The CDR3 is made up of 15 amino acids. CDR1 is SGHRS and CDR2 is YFSETQ in the germline V gene. Trimming took 0 bases from V and 4 from J; bases not matched to a gene: 2. The CDR3 loop reads CASSLGAGGADTQYF. The DNA for the CDR3 is TGCGCCAGCAGCTTGGGAGCGGGGGGGGCAGATACGCAGTATTTT.

This chain uses TRBV7-2 with TRBJ1-4; D possibly corresponds to TRBD1 (5 bases). The CDR3 has 13 residues. V gave up 5 bases and J gave up 5 bases, with 9 bases separating them. Germline V lookup: CDR1 SGHTA, CDR2 FQGNSA. CDR3 sequence reads: CASSGGANEKLFF. DNA of the CDR3: TGTGCCAGCAGCGGCGGGGCGAATGAAAAACTGTTTTTT.

CDR3: CASSIDRRLLQGTEAFF. CDR3 in DNA: TGTGCCAGTAGTATAGATCGAAGGCTACTCCAGGGGACTGAAGCTTTCTTT. The gene calls are TRBV19 and TRBJ1-1; D might be TRBD1 (6 bases). This CDR3 is 17 amino acids long. Germline CDR1 and CDR2: LNHDA and SQIVND (reference sequence). V lost 0 bases and J lost 5, with 19 bases in between.

This clone was recorded only once. This rearrangement joins TRBV27 to TRBJ2-1; the match to TRBD2 covers 8 bases. The CDR3 totals 16 residues. The germline V gene encodes CDR1 MNHEY and CDR2 SMNVEV (reference sequence). J gave up 7 bases and V 8 bases, and 16 bases lay outside the gene matches. In DNA, the CDR3 is TGTGCCAGCGCTCCCGGACTAGCAAGAGTGTGGAATGAGCAGTTCTTC. Protein sequence: CASAPGLARVWNEQFF.

The J gene is TRBJ1-3, the V gene TRBV7-8; 7 bases are shared with TRBD1. This CDR3 region has 13 residues. The trim removed 5 bases at V and 4 bases at J, leaving 2 bases unmatched. Per the germline V gene, CDR1 is SGHVS and CDR2 is FQNEAQ. CDR3: CASSRQGGNTIYF. For the CDR3, the DNA is TGTGCCAGCAGCCGACAGGGCGGAAACACCATATATTTT.

The rearrangement joins TRBV10-3 to TRBJ1-6, with a tentative D call TRBD1 (6 bases). CDR3 length: 14 amino acids. V lost 6 bases and J lost 8, with 14 bases in between. Per the germline V gene, CDR1 is ENHRY and CDR2 is SYGVKD. Here the CDR3 DNA reads TGTGCCATCAGCCACAGGGATTCTGATTCACCCCTCCACTTT. It is translated as CAISHRDSDSPLHF.

The rearrangement joins TRBV6-1 to TRBJ2-1; 7 positions agree with TRBD1. In germline, CDR1 is MNHNS, CDR2 SASEGT. V shed 2 bases and J 13 bases; nucleotides not matched to a gene: 8. The CDR3 is made up of 13 amino acids. The CDR3: CASSEMTGFGQFF. CDR3 nucleotides: TGTGCCAGCAGTGAAATGACAGGGTTCGGACAGTTCTTC.

The V call is TRBV5-1, the J call TRBJ2-1; weak D call: TRBD1 (6 bases). V lost 0 bases and J lost 5, with 9 bases in between. Germline CDR1 and CDR2: SGHRS and YFSETQ. This CDR3 region has 14 residues. The CDR3 sequence: CASSLGQVNNEQFF. For the CDR3, the DNA is TGCGCCAGCAGCTTGGGACAGGTAAACAATGAGCAGTTCTTC.

V and J are TRBV19 and TRBJ2-1; TRBD2 matches 11 bases. The CDR3 covers 15 residues. The V segment lost 6 bases and the J segment 4 bases; nucleotides outside the gene matches: 5. Germline CDR1 LNHDA, CDR2 SQIVND (reference sequence). CDR3 protein: CASRSTSGVYNEQFF. The CDR3 region has the DNA TGTGCCAGTAGATCGACTAGCGGGGTTTACAATGAGCAGTTCTTC.

The V and J genes are TRBV2 and TRBJ2-5; D may be TRBD2 (6 bases). The V end lost 9 bases, the J end lost 7 bases, and 12 bases lay between the germline ends. The CDR3 length is 11 residues. CDR1 is SNHLY, CDR2 FYNNEI, per germline. CDR3 nucleotide sequence: TGTGCCAGAGCCACAGCGGGGACCCAGTACTTC. As protein: CARATAGTQYF.

The V gene is TRBV6-6, the J gene TRBJ1-5; a possible D gene is TRBD1 (5 bases). Trimming shortened V by 2 bases and J by 3 bases, and 11 bases separated the two germline ends. Per germline, CDR1 MNHNY and CDR2 SVGAGI (reference sequence). This CDR3 is built from 15 residues. This CDR3 reads CASSYPGTPNQPQHF. In nucleotides, the CDR3 is TGTGCCAGCAGTTACCCCGGGACTCCCAATCAGCCCCAGCATTTT.

This chain's CDR3 is CASSKSRGHFQETQYF. DNA for the CDR3: TGTGCCAGCAGCAAATCCAGGGGGCACTTCCAAGAGACCCAGTACTTC. The genes are TRBV5-6 and TRBJ2-5, with 8 bases matching TRBD1. The V gene's germline CDR1 is SGHDT and CDR2 YYEEEE. V gave up 4 bases and J gave up 1 base; unmatched junction bases: 9. The CDR3 totals 16 residues. Complete variable domain (other parts from reference TRBV5-6 and TRBJ2-5): DAGVTQSPTHLIKTRGQQVTLRCSPKSGHDTVSWYQQALGQGPQFIFQYYEEEERQRGNFPDRFSGHQFPNYSSELNVNALLLGDSALYLCASSKSRGHFQETQYFGPGTRLLVL.

The chain carries TRBV27 and TRBJ2-3; 12 bases agree with TRBD2. The germline CDR1 and CDR2 sequences are MNHEY and SMNVEV (reference sequence). CDR3 length: 16 amino acids. V was pared by 1 base and J by 1 base, with 0 bases of the junction left unmatched. CDR3 coding DNA: TGTGCCAGCAGTTTATGGACTAGCGGGGGCACAGATACGCAGTATTTT. This encodes CASSLWTSGGTDTQYF.

This chain connects TRBV5-4 to TRBJ2-3; 10 nucleotides line up with TRBD2. With V trimmed by 4 bases and J by 3 bases, 8 bases remained unmatched. The germline V gene has CDR1 SGHNT and CDR2 YYREEE (reference sequence). The CDR3 runs to 16 residues. CDR3 sequence (DNA): TGTGCCAGCAGCCCTTCGGGAGCGGGGGGGACAGATACGCAGTATTTT. It encodes CASSPSGAGGTDTQYF.

The chain employs TRBV6-1 and TRBJ2-3; 8 bases are a match to TRBD2. Germline V gene sequence: CDR1 MNHNS, CDR2 SASEGT. The junction had 4 bases not matched to a gene; V was cut back by 2 bases and J by 0 bases. The CDR3 extends over 16 amino acids. The CDR3 sequence: CASSEKRGKSTDTQYF. The CDR3 DNA sequence: TGTGCCAGCAGTGAAAAGCGGGGGAAGAGCACAGATACGCAGTATTTT.

The CDR3 nucleotides are TGTGCCTGGACTCGTCGCAATGAGCAGTTCTTC. This sequence encodes CAWTRRNEQFF. This chain connects TRBV30 to TRBJ2-1; unclear D gene. Trimming cost V 4 bases and J 6 bases, with 7 bases left between them. The germline CDR1 and CDR2 sequences are GTSNPN and SVGIG (reference sequence). The CDR3 totals 11 residues. Full variable domain (remainder filled in from reference TRBV30 and TRBJ2-1): SQTIHQWPATLVQPVGSPLSLECTVEGTSNPNLYWYRQAAGRGLQLLFYSVGIGQISSEVPQNLSASRPQDRQFILSSKKLLLSDSGFYLCAWTRRNEQFFGPGTRLTVL.

V usage is TRBV5-1 and J usage is TRBJ2-7, with D maybe TRBD2 (5 bases). The V gene's germline CDR1 is SGHRS and CDR2 YFSETQ. This CDR3 is 13 amino acids long. V was trimmed by 3 bases and J by 7 bases, leaving 14 bases between them. The CDR3, as DNA: TGCGCCAGCAGCTCGGTCCCCCCGGGGGAGCAGTACGTC. Translated, it gives CASSSVPPGEQYV.

This clone was counted a few times. This sequence joins TRBV6-4 and TRBJ2-7; TRBD2 agrees at 9 bases. V shed 6 bases, J shed 6 bases, and the junction held 18 bases outside the gene matches. The CDR3 has 17 amino acids. Per the germline V gene, CDR1 is MRHNA and CDR2 is SNTAGT. Written as DNA, the CDR3 is TGTGCCAGCAGGACTTGGGGACCGGGACTAGCTTCAACCGAGCAGTACGTC. It yields the protein CASRTWGPGLASTEQYV.

This clone was found once. The chain uses TRBV10-1 and TRBJ1-5, with D hard to call. This CDR3 is built from 13 residues. CDR1 is WNHNN and CDR2 is SYGVQD in the germline V gene (reference sequence). The germline V and J ends were trimmed by 3 bases and 7 bases, with 10 bases remaining between them. The chain's CDR3 is CASSDGVSQPQHF. The CDR3 nucleotides are TGCGCCAGCAGTGACGGGGTTAGCCAGCCCCAGCATTTT.

This sequence joins TRBV7-9 and TRBJ2-2; D might be TRBD2 (7 bases). CDR3 length: 14 residues. V gave up 6 bases and J gave up 4 bases, with 12 bases separating them. Germline V gene sequence: CDR1 SEHNR, CDR2 FQNEAQ (reference sequence). The CDR3 sequence: CASRAGASTGELFF. CDR3 bases: TGTGCCAGCAGGGCGGGGGCGAGCACCGGGGAGCTGTTTTTT. Drawing the rest from reference TRBV7-9 and TRBJ2-2, the complete variable domain is DTGVSQNPRHKITKRGQNVTFRCDPISEHNRLYWYRQTLGQGPEFLTYFQNEAQLEKSRLLSDRFSAERPKGSFSTLEIQRTEQGDSAMYLCASRAGASTGELFFGEGSRLTVL.

Written as DNA, the CDR3 is TGTGCCAGCAGTGCGCGGGTCCAAGAGACCCAGTACTTC. It yields the protein CASSARVQETQYF. V is TRBV6-5 and J is TRBJ2-5, with a possible D match to TRBD2 (5 bases). Trimming removed 5 bases from V and 1 base from J, with 8 bases in between. Germline V gene lookup returns CDR1 MNHEY and CDR2 SVGAGI. The CDR3 has 13 residues.

The chain joins TRBV5-1 to TRBJ1-4; 8 nucleotides align to TRBD1. This CDR3 has 13 residues. Germline lookup yields CDR1 SGHRS and CDR2 YFSETQ. The J segment lost 8 bases and the V segment lost 3 bases, leaving 3 bases of the junction unmatched. CDR3 sequence reads: CASSSWTGEKLFF. CDR3 bases: TGCGCCAGCAGCTCCTGGACAGGGGAAAAACTGTTTTTT.

The chain carries TRBV5-1 and TRBJ2-1, with 9 bases lining up with TRBD1. Germline values: CDR1 SGHRS, CDR2 YFSETQ. This CDR3 has 13 residues. V was pared by 6 bases and J by 6 bases, with 4 bases of the junction left unmatched. The CDR3 nucleotides are TGCGCCAGCAAGACAGGGGGGGCCAATGAGCAGTTCTTC. This sequence encodes CASKTGGANEQFF. Looking up the rest from reference TRBV5-1 and TRBJ2-1 gives the full variable domain: KAGVTQTPRYLIKTRGQQVTLSCSPISGHRSVSWYQQTPGQGLQFLFEYFSETQRNKGNFPGRFSGRQFSNSRSEMNVSTLELGDSALYLCASKTGGANEQFFGPGTRLTVL.

This clone was counted a single time. The chain has TRBV4-3 and TRBJ2-4, with D possibly being TRBD1 (6 bases). The V end lost 0 bases, the J end lost 7 bases, and 19 bases lay between the germline ends. Germline V gene lookup returns CDR1 LGHNA and CDR2 YSLEER. The CDR3 has 17 amino acids. CDR3 DNA: TGCGCCAGCAGCCAAGATTACGGACAGAGGGTGGGGAACATTCAGTACTTC. Its protein product is CASSQDYGQRVGNIQYF.

The chain has TRBV28 and TRBJ1-2, with D possibly TRBD1 on 5 matching bases. This CDR3 is built from 12 residues. Trimming cost V 8 bases and J 4 bases, with 11 bases left between them. Per the germline V gene, CDR1 is MDHEN and CDR2 is SYDVKM. CDR3 amino acids: CASAGRPYGYTF. In nucleotides, the CDR3 is TGTGCCAGCGCGGGGCGGCCCTATGGCTACACCTTC.

This chain joins TRBV9 and TRBJ2-5; 11 positions agree with TRBD1. The CDR3 runs 15 residues. Germline CDR1 reads SGDLS; CDR2 reads YYNGEE. J was trimmed by 5 bases and V by 3 bases; bases with no gene match: 6. Here the CDR3 reads CASSDRTGGGETQYF. The CDR3 DNA is TGTGCCAGCAGCGATCGGACAGGGGGCGGCGAGACCCAGTACTTC.

This chain joins TRBV19 and TRBJ1-2; 7 bases are shared with TRBD1. CDR3 length: 14 residues. V dropped 8 bases and J dropped 8; count of bases not matched to a gene: 14. Germline V gene lookup returns CDR1 LNHDA and CDR2 SQIVND (reference sequence). The chain's CDR3 is CASDRTGQSMGYTF. For the CDR3, the DNA is TGTGCCAGTGACAGGACAGGACAATCTATGGGCTACACCTTC. Filled out from reference TRBV19 and TRBJ1-2, the complete variable domain reads DGGITQSPKYLFRKEGQNVTLSCEQNLNHDAMYWYRQDPGQGLRLIYYSQIVNDFQKGDIAEGYSVSREKKESFPLTVTSAQKNPTAFYLCASDRTGQSMGYTFGSGTRLTVV.

This clone was detected once. The chain's CDR3 is CASRLTGGTGGGLRSPLHF. The CDR3 DNA follows: TGTGCCAGCAGGCTTACGGGGGGGACAGGGGGTGGTCTGAGGTCACCCCTCCACTTT. The chain has TRBV28 and TRBJ1-6; 11 bases are a match to TRBD1. V was pared by 6 bases and J by 10 bases, with 20 bases of the junction left unmatched. CDR3 size: 19 residues. The germline gives CDR1 MDHEN, CDR2 SYDVKM.

The V call is TRBV19, the J call TRBJ2-3; TRBD2 matches 13 bases. Germline V gene lookup returns CDR1 LNHDA and CDR2 SQIVND (reference sequence). The CDR3 has 17 residues. Unmatched junction bases numbered 9, after V lost 4 bases and J lost 5 bases. Here the CDR3 reads CASSTPQLAGGQDTQYF. The DNA of the CDR3 is TGTGCCAGTAGTACCCCCCAACTAGCGGGGGGGCAAGATACGCAGTATTTT. Based on the CDR3 plus reference TRBV19 and TRBJ2-3, the full variable domain is DGGITQSPKYLFRKEGQNVTLSCEQNLNHDAMYWYRQDPGQGLRLIYYSQIVNDFQKGDIAEGYSVSREKKESFPLTVTSAQKNPTAFYLCASSTPQLAGGQDTQYFGPGTRLTVL.

V and J are TRBV28 and TRBJ1-4; D is perhaps TRBD1 (6 bases). CDR1 is MDHEN and CDR2 is SYDVKM in the germline V gene. The CDR3 runs to 15 residues. With 3 bases removed from V and 8 bases from J, the gap between germline ends came to 16 bases. CDR3 amino acids: CASSFRGSESEKLFF. The CDR3 bases are TGTGCCAGCAGTTTCAGGGGTTCGGAGAGCGAAAAACTGTTTTTT.

This chain connects TRBV6-6 to TRBJ1-1; D may be TRBD1 (5 bases). The CDR3 has 16 residues. CDR1 is MNHNY, CDR2 SVGAGI, per germline (reference sequence). V lost 0 bases and J 0 bases, leaving 11 bases between the germline ends. The CDR3 loop reads CASSYSATALNTEAFF. The CDR3 DNA reads TGTGCCAGCAGTTACTCCGCGACAGCCTTGAACACTGAAGCTTTCTTT.

V is TRBV25-1 and J is TRBJ2-5; tentatively, D is TRBD1 (6 bases). V lost 4 bases, J lost 1 base, and 10 bases lay in between. CDR1 and CDR2 (germline): MGHDK, SYGVNS. CDR3 length: 14 residues. CDR3 DNA sequence: TGTGCCAGCAGTGCCGGGGACACCCAAGAGACCCAGTACTTC. Amino acids: CASSAGDTQETQYF. Filled out from reference TRBV25-1 and TRBJ2-5, the complete variable domain reads EADIYQTPRYLVIGTGKKITLECSQTMGHDKMYWYQQDPGMELHLIHYSYGVNSTEKGDLSSESTVSRIRTEHFPLTLESARPSHTSQYLCASSAGDTQETQYFGPGTRLLVL.